This is a list of T cell receptor beta chains from one sample in a study of technical replicates of blood from a few donors. TCRdb's table, derived via immunoSEQ multiplex PCR, lists solely in-frame clones and lacks some. Seen here are tens of thousands of clones, approximately 93% observed once, and the top ten hold 0.2% to 0.3%. The material sequenced was T cells isolated from PBMCs. Receptors were obtained from a human donor in good health. Both conserved end residues are part of each CDR3. Each record gives: clone size, V gene, D gene, J gene, CDR3 DNA, CDR3 protein. D genes are given only for firm matches. Some rows mark clone size as missing; the rest say once, few, many or name a class of expanded clone.

size: .; V: TRBV28; D: .; J: TRBJ1-5; DNA: TGTGCCAGCAGTTTTAGACAGGTTTTTAGCAATCAGCCCCAGCATTTT; CDR3: CASSFRQVFSNQPQHF
size: .; V: TRBV7-2; D: TRBD1; J: TRBJ1-2; DNA: TGTGCCAGCAGCCCAGGGGGATACGATGGCTACACCTTC; CDR3: CASSPGGYDGYTF
size: .; V: TRBV27; D: .; J: TRBJ1-5; DNA: TGTGCCAGCAGCCGATCAATCGGTGGCAATCAGCCCCAGCATTTT; CDR3: CASSRSIGGNQPQHF
size: .; V: TRBV5-4; D: TRBD1; J: TRBJ2-5; DNA: TGTGCCAGCAGGGCGAGGACAGGGCAGGAGACCCAGTACTTC; CDR3: CASRARTGQETQYF
size: .; V: TRBV18; D: TRBD1; J: TRBJ2-7; DNA: TGTGCCAGCTCACCAGCGCGGGGGGGACAGGGGGAATACGAGCAGTACTTC; CDR3: CASSPARGGQGEYEQYF
size: .; V: TRBV25-1; D: .; J: TRBJ1-2; DNA: TGTGCCAGCAGTGATAATGTCAACTTGAAGAACTATGGCTACACCTTC; CDR3: CASSDNVNLKNYGYTF
size: .; V: TRBV7-9; D: .; J: TRBJ2-6; DNA: TGTGCCAGCAGCTTAGATCAGGGAACCCCTGGGGCCAACGTCCTGACTTTC; CDR3: CASSLDQGTPGANVLTF
size: .; V: TRBV19; D: TRBD1; J: TRBJ1-5; DNA: TGTGCCGGGGGGGGACAGGGTGGCAATCAGCCCCAGCATTTT; CDR3: CAGGGQGGNQPQHF
size: .; V: TRBV10-3; D: .; J: TRBJ2-7; DNA: TGTGCCATCCAACCAGCCAGAGGCTACGAGCAGTACTTC; CDR3: CAIQPARGYEQYF
size: few; V: TRBV6-5; D: .; J: TRBJ1-2; DNA: TGTGCCAGCAGCCCAGACGGGAACTATGGCTACACCTTC; CDR3: CASSPDGNYGYTF
size: .; V: TRBV5-1; D: TRBD1; J: TRBJ1-2; DNA: TGCGCCAGCAGCCGGGGTCCGGACAGGGGGTATGGCTACACCTTC; CDR3: CASSRGPDRGYGYTF
size: .; V: TRBV2; D: TRBD2; J: TRBJ2-7; DNA: TGTGCCAGCAGGAGAGGACTAGCGGGTAGCGGGTACGAGCAGTACTTC; CDR3: CASRRGLAGSGYEQYF
size: .; V: TRBV11-2; D: .; J: TRBJ2-2; DNA: TGTGCCAGCAGCTCCATCCAGGGGACCGGGGAGCTGTTTTTT; CDR3: CASSSIQGTGELFF
size: .; V: TRBV6-5; D: .; J: TRBJ2-7; DNA: TGTGCCAGCCGAGGAGGAATATACTCCTACGAGCAGTACTTC; CDR3: CASRGGIYSYEQYF
size: .; V: TRBV6-1; D: TRBD1; J: TRBJ1-6; DNA: TGTGCCAGCAGGAGGACAGGACAATCACCCCTCCACTTT; CDR3: CASRRTGQSPLHF
size: .; V: TRBV19; D: .; J: TRBJ2-2; DNA: TGTGCCAGTAGTAACAGGAACACCGGGGAGCTGTTTTTT; CDR3: CASSNRNTGELFF
size: .; V: TRBV7-9; D: .; J: TRBJ2-5; DNA: TGTGCCAGCAGCTTAGCCCGCGGGGTTACGGAGACCCAGTACTTC; CDR3: CASSLARGVTETQYF
size: .; V: TRBV14; D: .; J: TRBJ2-2; DNA: TGTGCCAGCAGCCATTTAGCGGAGAGTTTCACCGGGGAGCTGTTTTTT; CDR3: CASSHLAESFTGELFF
size: .; V: TRBV7-6; D: TRBD1; J: TRBJ2-5; DNA: TGTGCCAGCAGAAAGACGCCGGGACAGGAGATCGAGACCCAGTACTTC; CDR3: CASRKTPGQEIETQYF
size: .; V: TRBV7-9; D: .; J: TRBJ1-2; DNA: TGTGCCAGCAGCTCGAGTAACTATGGCTACACCTTC; CDR3: CASSSSNYGYTF
size: .; V: TRBV4-1; D: .; J: TRBJ1-5; DNA: TGCGCCAGCAGCCAAGGGCCAGGGGATCAGCCCCAGCATTTT; CDR3: CASSQGPGDQPQHF
size: .; V: TRBV19; D: .; J: TRBJ1-5; DNA: TGTGCCAGTAGTAGAACAGGGCCACTGATAGAGCCCCAGCATTTT; CDR3: CASSRTGPLIEPQHF